The T cell receptor (beta chain) under discussion was sequenced for a study of T cell repertoires in cytomegalovirus infection (dated by TCRdb to the late 2010s). Regarding the study in general: Donor HLA type was relevant to the analysis, as public TCR beta signatures indicated carriage of CMV infection together with the matching HLA type. Here is what the overall study found, with its caveats: In both this cohort and an independent cohort of 350 or so donors, the cumulative frequency of public TCR beta family members distinguished carriers of CMV infection plus the relevant HLA type. The ex vivo response was dominated by HLA-C-restricted CMV-specific TCR beta clonotypes, and the single most frequent clonotype in two of eight donors was supplied by these HLA-C-restricted clonotypes.

This sample was sequenced with an Illumina HiSeq 1500. TCRdb reanalyzed the raw reads on its own, using fastp at Q25 for trimming and MiXCR for clone calling, and kept in-frame beta chains. Every CDR3 protein is listed once, alongside the most common genes and DNA of its rows. The sample table shows about 130,000 distinct CDR3 sequences, and approximately 9.2% are seen once. 10% of the sample is in the top ten clones. This clonotype was seen repeatedly, ten times or more. Its antigen is still unknown. One base away there is no much larger clone; base qualities are not given. Trimming removed 5 bases from V and 7 bases from J, leaving 24 bases between the germline ends. Looking up the germline V gene yields CDR1 MGHRA and CDR2 YSYEKL. Reading from cysteine to phenylalanine, the CDR3 counts 17 amino acids. Of all the DNA, just the CDR3 is kept, 51 bases in frame from base 1.

The TCR originated in a human donor in good health (CMV status not recorded). Some clones in this sample may be carry-over from other donors' samples. The V and J segments used are TRBV4-1 and TRBJ2-1; matching of 6 bases hints at TRBD2 as the D gene. The sample comprised PBMCs. The CDR3 amino acid sequence is: CASSVQNLVAAGNEQFF. The DNA is TGCGCCAGCAGCGTACAGAACCTAGTAGCGGCGGGTAATGAGCAGTTCTTC.